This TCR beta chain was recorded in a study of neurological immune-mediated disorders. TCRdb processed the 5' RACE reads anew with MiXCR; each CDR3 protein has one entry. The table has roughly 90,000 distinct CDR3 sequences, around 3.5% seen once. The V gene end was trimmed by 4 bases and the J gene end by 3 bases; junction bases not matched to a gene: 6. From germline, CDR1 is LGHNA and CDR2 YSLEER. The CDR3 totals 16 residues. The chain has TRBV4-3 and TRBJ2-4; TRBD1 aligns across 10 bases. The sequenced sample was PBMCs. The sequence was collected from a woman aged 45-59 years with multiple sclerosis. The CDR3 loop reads CASSPVGTGDKNIQYF. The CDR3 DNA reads TGCGCCAGCAGCCCAGTGGGGACAGGGGACAAAAACATTCAGTACTTC.